This T cell receptor (beta chain) was sequenced in a study of technical replicates of blood from a handful of donors. The protocol was immunoSEQ multiplex PCR, while the TCRdb copy is restricted to in-frame clones and leaves out a portion. The sample has roughly 68,000 clones, more than 85% seen once. The V segment lost 10 bases and the J segment 0 bases; nucleotides outside the gene matches: 8. Germline CDR1 reads LNHDA; CDR2 reads SQIVND (reference sequence). The CDR3 contains 16 residues. Sequenced sample: PBMCs. The rearrangement joins TRBV19 to TRBJ2-5; 13 positions match TRBD2. This TCR was sampled from a human donor in good health. Some clones in this sample may be carry-over from other donors' samples. CDR3 sequence: CATPLGTSGNQETQYF. CDR3 DNA: TGTGCCACCCCCCTCGGGACTAGCGGGAACCAAGAGACCCAGTACTTC.